This T cell receptor (beta chain) derives from a study of blood T cell repertoires in COVID-19. About the study: Acute and convalescent COVID-19 specimens originated in the United States, Italy and Spain. From T cells, B-cell-depleted T cells, or PBMCs came the material, which was cDNA or gDNA.

V was cut by 10 bases and J by 8 bases, with 14 bases left in between. Germline-derived CDR1 and CDR2 are PRHDT and FYEKMQ (reference sequence). The CDR3 runs to 11 residues. Authors' processing steps: Amplified reference gene primers provided the basis for estimating nucleated cell counts. Only in-frame clones appear in the TCRdb table, and some are missing; sequencing was by immunoSEQ multiplex PCR. That table is the source of V, J and clone size, and D and trimming were worked out from the DNA. This sample has about 240,000 clones, with more than 80% found just once. V is TRBV13 and J is TRBJ1-2, with D unclear. The origin of this receptor is a human donor in a cohort sampled during active COVID-19. The specimen sequenced was peripheral blood. The CDR3 loop is CAIPGGRGYTF. In DNA, the CDR3 is TGTGCCATCCCGGGTGGAAGGGGCTACACCTTC.